This T cell receptor (beta chain) was sequenced for a study of cytomegalovirus exposure and HLA in healthy donors (TCRdb year 2017). For the wider study: An earlier analysis of roughly 570 of the donors reported about 260 Gb of sequence data and about 120 million unique TCR beta sequences obtained from around 190 million T cells. Roughly 300 gigabases of sequencing data and 75 million to 85 million unique TCR sequences made up an early release that covered under 750 HLA-typed donors. Of the roughly 400 genotyped donors, about 80% fell in the genetic ancestry cluster associated with self-reported Caucasian donors. The study was designed to test whether signatures of past pathogen exposure could be identified by cataloging public T cell receptors. The study used immunosequencing to profile the T cell repertoires of approximately 690 subjects and linked those repertoires to cytomegalovirus serostatus. In addition to the first cohort of around 670 subjects, a separate validation cohort of 120 different subjects was used. To predict cytomegalovirus infection status, the study brought together high-throughput TCR immunosequencing, statistical association of individual TCRs with disease status, and machine learning. To study patterns of TCR occurrence, a later analysis re-analyzed previously published TCR beta repertoires from hundreds of donors and added high-resolution HLA genotyping. Rather than using new phenotypic data, the later analysis identified candidate immune exposures from TCR beta sequences and from how often those sequences occurred across donors. To decide whether each TCR beta V gene segment behaved as functional or pseudogenic, an earlier analysis of some 600 of the donors relied on high-throughput TCR beta sequencing. Donor age, sex, ethnicity and CMV serostatus were compiled together with the repertoire data. A later genetic analysis took genome-wide SNP genotypes for about three fifths of the roughly 700 donors and used that subset as a discovery cohort. All discovery cohort repertoires had been generated using a single sequencing platform. Class I and class II HLA loci were covered by the typing at four-digit resolution. The number of donors typed differed by locus, with roughly 620-630 for A, B, C, DRB1 and DQB1, 522 for DQA1, about 610 for DPA1, and 400 to 490 for DPB1. Several DR-DQ haplotypes were treated as single units for association and clustering because of strong linkage in the cohort. Across 398 genotyped donors of the cohort, an average of approximately 240,000 unique TCR beta nucleotide sequences per donor were sequenced, and approximately 19% of those sequences were non-productive. The paper as a whole reports these results and caveats: Most CMV-associated TCR beta chains appeared to be HLA-restricted in a later analysis, and the HLA associations seemed to be driven largely by CMV exposure. The classifier was reported to diagnose cytomegalovirus status with high specificity and sensitivity in both the original and validation cohorts. Because counts were too low, more than 15 rarely observed V segments, including chromosome 9 orphons, were left out of the earlier analysis of some 600 of the donors. Immune exposure information for the cohort was limited to CMV serostatus. A later genetic analysis reported fewer N-insertions in productive TCRs among donors in an Asian-associated ancestry cluster than the roughly 670-donor mean. A group of highly shared sequence variants was considered likely to be a technical artifact of the sequencing pipeline. The authors suggested that the approach could potentially be generalized to other disease states and immunological phenotypes. In vitro tests confirmed that three of the cytomegalovirus-associated TCR beta chains recognize cytomegalovirus antigens. Correlated functional status among segregating V segments might reflect linkage disequilibrium, but an unknown experimental factor could not be ruled out. A later analysis associated approximately 17,000 TCR beta sequences with specific HLA alleles at a false discovery rate of 0.05. A later analysis found that HLA-associated TCR beta chains were more clonally expanded and had lower generation probabilities than equally common non-associated chains. Sequencing depth was assumed to be roughly uniform across donors in the presence/absence analyses, though that assumption may not hold. Strong co-occurrence of HLA alleles, especially DR and DQ, made assigning TCR associations to individual alleles difficult. A later genetic analysis associated a missense DCLRE1C variant with V-gene and J-gene trimming of TCR beta chains, and an independent cohort replicated the association. A later analysis reported that several top co-occurrence clusters appeared linked to parvovirus B19, influenza, CMV and Epstein-Barr virus. Across donors, most TCR sequences were observed very rarely, whereas some public TCRs were present in many individuals. A total of about 150 TCR beta chains were listed by the study as associated with cytomegalovirus. Only TCR beta chains were sequenced in this cohort, and the absence of alpha or paired-chain data limited detectable features. In a later analysis, TCR association rates were found to vary across HLA loci, with the most associated TCRs seen for DRB1 alleles and the fewest for HLA-C alleles. A further reported finding was that TCR beta sequences accurately predicted the HLA-A and HLA-B alleles for most subjects in the first cohort. Because the 87-base-pair reads could not distinguish some IMGT-functional V segments, including TRBV6-2 and TRBV6-3, those segments were excluded. Because HLA typing was unavailable for some donors at each locus, only the typed subset was used in association tests. Broadly in line with IMGT annotations, most TCR beta V segments showed up in productive rearrangements about 90% or about 30% of the time in an earlier analysis of some 590 of the donors.

CDR1 and CDR2 are drawn from the germline V gene: MNHEY, SVGAGI. The CDR3 runs 16 amino acids, cysteine and phenylalanine included. The entry retains the CDR3 DNA only, 48 bases that are in frame from base 1. V is trimmed back by 2 bases and J by 7 bases, and the junction contains 10 bases that no gene match accounts for. Comment on this clone: It has no known antigen specificity. Per-nucleotide qualities are absent, and no much larger clonotype sits a single base away.

The library came from the immunoSEQ multiplex PCR assay. The multiplex PCR relied on a mix of 60 forward primers for TCR Vbeta segments and 13 reverse primers for TCR Jbeta segments. Amplification of the CDR3 region of rearranged TCR beta genes was performed with a multiplex PCR assay on genomic DNA. Amplified TCR beta libraries were sequenced as 87-base-pair reads on the Illumina HiSeq System. The original pipeline was this. A later analysis tallied tens of millions of unique TCR beta chains across the approximately 670 repertoires, and approximately 12 million of those chains were shared by two or more donors. To remove PCR and sequencing errors, raw reads were error-corrected and collapsed into unique sequences using a nearest-neighbor algorithm that merged closely related sequences. To assign V, D and J gene segments, CDR3 sequences were aligned to IMGT reference sequences. For a sequence to be retained, a match of at least six nucleotides to both a V gene segment and a J gene segment was required. A rearrangement was called productive if the CDR3 had no stop codons and remained in frame with V and J, and every other rearrangement was called non-productive. Following IMGT convention, CDR3 was defined as the stretch from the second conserved V-encoded cysteine up to the conserved J-encoded phenylalanine. The earlier analysis of about 590 of the donors excluded sequences that lacked an unambiguous match to a single V gene segment. An earlier analysis of about 590 of the donors classified V segments as functional when productive rearrangements were above 56.7% and as segregating when the standard deviation between donors was above 5%. To diagnose cytomegalovirus status from the catalog of TCR beta chain sequences, a statistical classification framework was built. In a later analysis, V and J genes were assigned by comparing TCR nucleotide sequences against IMGT/GENE-DB human TR gene sequences. Using the TCRdist pipeline, a later analysis assigned CDR3 sequences along with most-parsimonious VDJ recombination scenarios. In a later analysis, every TCR beta chain was defined by the combination of its CDR3 amino acid sequence and its V-gene family, and reads without a unique V-gene family were dropped. To address suspected cross-contamination and a sequencing artifact, a later analysis removed under 600 highly shared, low-generation-probability nucleotide sequences. A later analysis calculated a clonal expansion index for each public chain from normalized within-repertoire ranks of inferred template counts. Generation probabilities in a later analysis came from a VDJ recombination model fitted to out-of-frame rearrangements, and those results were checked against IGoR. In a later analysis, TCR-TCR, TCR-HLA and TCR-CMV co-occurrence was scored with hypergeometric tests, and a repertoire-size bias correction was applied to TCR pairs. To estimate false discovery rates, a later analysis permuted the HLA or CMV assignments 20 times. In a later analysis, co-occurring TCRs were grouped using DBSCAN, and TCRdist sequence similarity was added for clustering within HLA-allele-positive subsets. Repertoires with fewer than 30,000 or more than 120,000 public chains, plus five repertoires with anomalous nucleotide sharing, were excluded from co-occurrence clustering. TCRdb carries this immuneACCESS record with in-frame sequences only. Its versions omit some clonotypes, under half of them owing to an unresolved V gene in the studies checked, with the rest unexplained. That table is the source of V, J and clone size, and D and trimming were worked out from the DNA. Recorded for this sample are about 71,000 clones; 70% of them occurred a single time. More than 9.5% of the sample is held by the ten biggest clonotypes.

The cohort comprised 550 to 700 healthy bone marrow donors. Cohort members were all nominally healthy when sampled, although unrecorded immune exposures were likely present. The donor tested CMV seropositive and was one of the 289 seropositive cohort members. Every donor gave a peripheral blood sample, and the peripheral blood mononuclear cells from that sample were used for TCR beta sequencing. The Qiagen DNeasy Blood Extraction Kit was used to extract genomic DNA from the blood cell samples. The sample comprised PBMCs. The chain was built from TRBV6-5 and TRBJ2-5; the central 10 bases match TRBD2. The TCR was taken from a woman between 50 and 59 years old in good health and CMV-seropositive. The sequenced DNA: TGTGCCAGCAGTTACGACCTAGCGGGAGTACCAGGGACCCAGTACTTC. This encodes CASSYDLAGVPGTQYF.